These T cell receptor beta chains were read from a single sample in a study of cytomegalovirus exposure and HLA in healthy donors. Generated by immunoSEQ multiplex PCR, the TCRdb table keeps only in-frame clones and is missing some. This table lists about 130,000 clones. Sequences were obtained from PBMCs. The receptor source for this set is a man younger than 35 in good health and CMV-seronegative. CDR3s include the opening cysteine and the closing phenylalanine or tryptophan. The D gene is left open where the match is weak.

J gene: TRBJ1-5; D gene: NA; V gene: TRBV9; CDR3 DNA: TGTGCCAGCAGCTCACCGGGACACCTCAATTTT; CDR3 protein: CASSSPGHLNF
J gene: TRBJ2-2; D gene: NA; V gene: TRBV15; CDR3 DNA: TGTGCCACCAGCAGAGATCGAGCGGTGAACACCGGGGAGCTGTTTTTT; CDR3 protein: CATSRDRAVNTGELFF
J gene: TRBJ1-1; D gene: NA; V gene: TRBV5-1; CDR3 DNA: TGCGCCAGCAGCTTAAGCGGCCGGCCAGGCAGCAACACTGAAGCTTTCTTT; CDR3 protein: CASSLSGRPGSNTEAFF
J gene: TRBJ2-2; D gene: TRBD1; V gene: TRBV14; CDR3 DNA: TGTGCCAGCAACAGGGGGTACACCGGAGGGGAGCTGTTTTTT; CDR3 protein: CASNRGYTGGELFF
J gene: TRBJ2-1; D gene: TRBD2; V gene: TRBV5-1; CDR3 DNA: TGCGCCAGCAGCTTAGTCCTAGCGGGGGGCTACAATGAGCAGTTCTTC; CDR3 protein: CASSLVLAGGYNEQFF
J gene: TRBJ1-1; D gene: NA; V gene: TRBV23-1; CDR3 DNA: TGCGCCAGCAGTCAATGGTCGGGGATTGAAGCTTTCTTT; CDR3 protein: CASSQWSGIEAFF
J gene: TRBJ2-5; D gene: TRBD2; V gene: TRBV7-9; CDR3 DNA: TGTGCCAGCAGATCTAGCGGGGGACTAGAGAGGGAGACCCAGTACTTC; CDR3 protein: CASRSSGGLERETQYF
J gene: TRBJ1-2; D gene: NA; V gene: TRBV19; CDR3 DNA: TGTGCCTGGTGGCGGGGCCGCTTAGCTGGCTACACCTTC; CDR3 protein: CAWWRGRLAGYTF
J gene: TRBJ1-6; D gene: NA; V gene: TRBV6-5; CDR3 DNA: TGTGCCAGCAGTTACAGGGGAAGTAATTCACCCCTCCACTTT; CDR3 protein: CASSYRGSNSPLHF
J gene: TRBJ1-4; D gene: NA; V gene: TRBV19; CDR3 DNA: TGTGCCAGTAGATGGGGCTCAACTAATGAAAAACTGTTTTTT; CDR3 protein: CASRWGSTNEKLFF
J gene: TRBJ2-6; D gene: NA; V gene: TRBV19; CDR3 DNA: TGTGCCAGTAGTATTAGTGGCAGGGTCTCTGGGGCCAACGTCCTGACTTTC; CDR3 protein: CASSISGRVSGANVLTF
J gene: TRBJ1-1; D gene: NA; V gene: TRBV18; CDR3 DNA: TGTGCCAGCTCACCAGGGTCTACTGGTTGGGCACAAGCTTTCTTT; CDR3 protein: CASSPGSTGWAQAFF
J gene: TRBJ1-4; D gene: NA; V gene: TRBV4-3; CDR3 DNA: TGCGCCAGCAGCCAAGATCTAGCGAACAATGAAAAACTGTTTTTT; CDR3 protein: CASSQDLANNEKLFF
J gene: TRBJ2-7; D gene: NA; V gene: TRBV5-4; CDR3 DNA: TGTGCCAGCAGCGCCCTCATCCAGGGGTCTATCGTTCACTCCTACGAGCAGTACTTC; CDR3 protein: CASSALIQGSIVHSYEQYF
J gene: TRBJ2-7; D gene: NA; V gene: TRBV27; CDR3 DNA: TGTGCCAGCAGTGCCCCCGGGGGAAGGGGACTCTACGAGCAGTACTTC; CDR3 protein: CASSAPGGRGLYEQYF
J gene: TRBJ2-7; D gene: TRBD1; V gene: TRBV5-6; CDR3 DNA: TGTGCCAGCAGCGAATCACAGGGGGCGTTGAACTACGAGCAGTACTTC; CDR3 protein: CASSESQGALNYEQYF
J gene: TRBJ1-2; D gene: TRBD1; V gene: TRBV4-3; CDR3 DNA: TGCGCCAGCAGCCAAGGACAGGGGGTATATGGCTACACCTTC; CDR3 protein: CASSQGQGVYGYTF
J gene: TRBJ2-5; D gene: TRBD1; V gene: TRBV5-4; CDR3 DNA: TGTGCCAGCAGCTTGGCCAACAGGGGGCGATTGGAGACCCAGTACTTC; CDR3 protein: CASSLANRGRLETQYF
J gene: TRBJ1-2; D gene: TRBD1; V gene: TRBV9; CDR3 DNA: TGTGCCAGCAGCGGCAACCGGGACAGGCAGAACTATGGCTACACCTTC; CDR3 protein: CASSGNRDRQNYGYTF
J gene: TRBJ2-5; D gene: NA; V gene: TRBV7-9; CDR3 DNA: TGTGCCAGCAGCCCACCGGGGCGGGGCCAAGAGACCCAGTACTTC; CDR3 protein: CASSPPGRGQETQYF
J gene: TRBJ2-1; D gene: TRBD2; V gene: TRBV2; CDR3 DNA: TGTGCCAGCAGTGAGTATAGCGGGAGTATGAATGAGCAGTTCTTC; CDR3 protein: CASSEYSGSMNEQFF
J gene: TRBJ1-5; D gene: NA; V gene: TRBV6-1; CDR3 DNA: TGTGCCAGCAATACCCTGGGAGGCGAGGAGCCCCAGCATTTT; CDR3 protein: CASNTLGGEEPQHF
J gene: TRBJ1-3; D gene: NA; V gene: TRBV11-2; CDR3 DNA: TGTGCCAGCAGCTTAAGGTGGCAGGGGAACTCTGGAAACACCATATATTTT; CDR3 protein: CASSLRWQGNSGNTIYF
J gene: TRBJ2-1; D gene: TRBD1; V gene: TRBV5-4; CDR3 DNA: TGTGCCAGCAGCGATCCGGGACAGGGTTACAATGAGCAGTTCTTC; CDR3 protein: CASSDPGQGYNEQFF
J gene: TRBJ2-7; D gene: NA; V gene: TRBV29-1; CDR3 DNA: TGCAGCGTCCGTCTGACGGGTACGTGGTGGCAGTACTTC; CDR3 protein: CSVRLTGTWWQYF
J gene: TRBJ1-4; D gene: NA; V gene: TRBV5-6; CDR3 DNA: TGTGCCAGCAGCAGCGGGGGCGTGAATGAAAAACTGTTTTTT; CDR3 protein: CASSSGGVNEKLFF
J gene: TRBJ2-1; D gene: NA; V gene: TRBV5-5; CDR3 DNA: TGTGCCAGCAGCTCTCTCAATGAGCAGTTCTTC; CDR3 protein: CASSSLNEQFF
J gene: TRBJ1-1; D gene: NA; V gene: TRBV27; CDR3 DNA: TGTGCCAGCAGTTTATCGAAAGCAGGGCTCACTGAAGCTTTCTTT; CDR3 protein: CASSLSKAGLTEAFF
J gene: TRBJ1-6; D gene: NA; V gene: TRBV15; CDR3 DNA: TGTGCCACCAGCACTGGGGGGGGTTATAATTCACCCCTCCACTTT; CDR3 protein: CATSTGGGYNSPLHF
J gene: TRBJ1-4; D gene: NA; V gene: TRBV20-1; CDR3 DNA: TGCAGTGCTAGATCATTCGAAAAACTGTTTTTT; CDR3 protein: CSARSFEKLFF
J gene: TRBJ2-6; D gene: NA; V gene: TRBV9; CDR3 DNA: TGTGCCAGCAGCGTAGCGACTAGTGGGGCCAACGTCCTGACTTTC; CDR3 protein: CASSVATSGANVLTF
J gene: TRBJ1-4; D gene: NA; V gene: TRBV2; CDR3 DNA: TGTGCCAGCAGCCCCCGAGGGCTGCTTAGGGAAAAACTGTTTTTT; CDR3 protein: CASSPRGLLREKLFF
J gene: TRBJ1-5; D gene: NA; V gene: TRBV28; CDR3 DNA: TGTGCCAGCAGTTCCCGAGGACAGCCCCAGCATTTT; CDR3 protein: CASSSRGQPQHF
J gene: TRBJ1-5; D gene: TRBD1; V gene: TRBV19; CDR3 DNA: TGTGCCAGTATATATAGGACAGGGGGTAATCAGCCCCAGCATTTT; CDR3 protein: CASIYRTGGNQPQHF
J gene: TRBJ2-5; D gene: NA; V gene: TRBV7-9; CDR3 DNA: TGTGCCAGCAGCTTCGCGAGACTAGAAAAGGAGTACTTC; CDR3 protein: CASSFARLEKEYF
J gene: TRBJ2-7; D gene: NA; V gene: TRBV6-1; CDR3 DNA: TGTGCCAGCAGTGAAGCTCAGGGTCCCTACGAGCAGTACTTC; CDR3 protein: CASSEAQGPYEQYF
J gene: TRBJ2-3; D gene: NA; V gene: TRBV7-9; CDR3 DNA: TGTGCCAGCAGCTTAGTGGCAGGGTCCACAGATACGCAGTATTTT; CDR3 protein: CASSLVAGSTDTQYF
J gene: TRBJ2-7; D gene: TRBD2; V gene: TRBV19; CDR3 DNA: TGTGCCAGTAGTATAGCGAATAGCGGGGGTTACGAGCAGTACTTC; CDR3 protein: CASSIANSGGYEQYF